This section outlines one TCR beta chain sequence together with its context. Its recognized antigen is unknown. No much larger clone is present one base from it, and per-base qualities are unavailable. Participants in the prospective study were enrolled through a virtual design, were aged roughly 18 to 90 years, and lived in fewer than 30 United States geographic areas. In the prospective study, cohorts were assigned on the basis of participant-reported clinical history obtained from a screening survey and a study questionnaire. ImmuneRACE Cohort 3 recovered participants were defined by two consecutive negative NP/OP PCR tests, healthcare professional clearance, or symptom resolution. Each participant in the prospective study had whole blood, serum and a nasopharyngeal or oropharyngeal swab collected by mobile phlebotomists. Prospective study participants could optionally give additional blood draws and questionnaires over a roughly 2-month period. Blood samples from the prospective study were shipped frozen or at room temperature prior to DNA extraction.

The immunoSEQ Assay, a bias-controlled multiplex PCR, was used to amplify TCRbeta CDR3 regions from genomic DNA. The authors' analysis ran thus. Nucleated cell counts per sample were estimated from amplification of reference gene primers within the assay. To quantify the absolute abundance of each unique TCRbeta CDR3 rearrangement, sequence reads were collapsed and filtered. For each sample, productive Simpson clonality was calculated as the square root of Simpson's diversity index across productive rearrangements. In its TCRdb copy, this immuneACCESS table keeps in-frame sequences only and misses some clones. Where compared with another copy, unresolved V genes explain less than half of these, and the others have no known cause. V and J calls and clone size come straight from that table; D and trimming were deduced from the DNA. For this sample the table gives around 300,000 clones, of which more than 80% were detected only once. Of the sample, 2% to 2.5% is held by the ten largest clones.

This specimen belongs to a study of blood T cell repertoires in COVID-19 (dated by TCRdb to about 2020). At the level of the whole study: Samples from collaborators originated in the United States, Italy and Spain and spanned both the acute and convalescent phases of COVID-19. The repertoires were released in a freely available public database meant as a resource for research on the immune response to SARS-CoV-2. The prospective study material was composed of cDNA or gDNA derived from T cells, B-cell-depleted T cells, or PBMCs. Where available, HLA class I and class II types were taken from metadata supplied by the sample provider and were not determined by assay-based typing. Subjects who had been exposed to COVID-19, were actively infected with it, or had recovered from it provided the deeply sampled blood TCRbeta repertoires that made up the dataset. Nearly every sample came with metadata listing a de-identified subject ID, COVID-19 status, age in years and sex. Samples came from the ongoing ImmuneRACE study (first 160 participants) plus 1,254 subjects from 6 global collaborators. The investigation overall reported the following: Clinical and demographic metadata were provided uncurated, with the amount varying by source and participant.

Trimmed from V: 3 bases; trimmed from J: 7 bases; junction bases lacking a gene match: 5. CDR1 and CDR2 (SGHRS, YFSETQ) derive from the germline V gene. Counted from cysteine to phenylalanine, this CDR3 has 13 amino acids. This entry keeps only the CDR3 DNA: 39 bases, framed from base 1. This receptor was taken from a woman under 30 who had recovered from COVID-19. The sample was PBMCs or T cells enriched from blood (not recorded which). This chain joins TRBV5-1 to TRBJ1-1; 8 central bases correspond to TRBD1. The CDR3 has the sequence CASSSGQGLEAFF. The bases read TGCGCCAGCAGCTCCGGACAGGGCCTTGAAGCTTTCTTT.